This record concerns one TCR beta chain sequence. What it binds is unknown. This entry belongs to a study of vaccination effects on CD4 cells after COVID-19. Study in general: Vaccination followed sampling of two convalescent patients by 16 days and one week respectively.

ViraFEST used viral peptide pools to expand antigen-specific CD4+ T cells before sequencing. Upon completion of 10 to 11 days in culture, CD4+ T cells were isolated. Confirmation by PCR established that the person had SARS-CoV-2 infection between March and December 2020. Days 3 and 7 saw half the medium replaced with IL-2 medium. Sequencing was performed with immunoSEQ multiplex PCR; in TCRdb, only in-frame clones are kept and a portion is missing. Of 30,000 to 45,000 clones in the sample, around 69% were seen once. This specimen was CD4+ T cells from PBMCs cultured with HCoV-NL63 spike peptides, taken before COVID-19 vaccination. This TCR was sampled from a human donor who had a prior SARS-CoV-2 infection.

In DNA, the CDR3 is TGTGCCAGCAGAGGCGACAGTTATAATTCACCCCTCCACTTT. Residues: CASRGDSYNSPLHF. The chain links TRBV2 to TRBJ1-6, with a weak D call TRBD1 (5 bases). In germline, CDR1 is SNHLY, CDR2 FYNNEI. Trimming took off 6 bases at V and 4 bases at J, with 10 bases between the two ends. This CDR3 contains 14 residues.